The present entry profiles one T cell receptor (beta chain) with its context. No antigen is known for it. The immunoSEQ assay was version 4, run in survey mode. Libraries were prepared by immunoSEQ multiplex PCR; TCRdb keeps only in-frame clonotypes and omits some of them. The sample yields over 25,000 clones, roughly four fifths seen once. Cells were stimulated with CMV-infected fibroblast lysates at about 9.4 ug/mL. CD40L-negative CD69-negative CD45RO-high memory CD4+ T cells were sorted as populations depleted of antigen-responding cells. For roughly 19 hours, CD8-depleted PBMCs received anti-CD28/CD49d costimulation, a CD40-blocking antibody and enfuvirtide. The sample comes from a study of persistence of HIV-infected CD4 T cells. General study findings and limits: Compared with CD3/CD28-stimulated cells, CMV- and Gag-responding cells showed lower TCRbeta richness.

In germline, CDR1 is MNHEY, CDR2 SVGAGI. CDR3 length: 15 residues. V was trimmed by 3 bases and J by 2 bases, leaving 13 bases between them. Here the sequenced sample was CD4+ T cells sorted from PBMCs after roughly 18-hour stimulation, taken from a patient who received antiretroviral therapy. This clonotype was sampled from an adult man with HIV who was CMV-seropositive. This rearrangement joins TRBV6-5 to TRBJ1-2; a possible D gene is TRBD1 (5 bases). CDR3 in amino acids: CASSYYVGPNYGYTF. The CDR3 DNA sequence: TGTGCCAGCAGTTATTACGTGGGGCCCAACTATGGCTACACCTTC.